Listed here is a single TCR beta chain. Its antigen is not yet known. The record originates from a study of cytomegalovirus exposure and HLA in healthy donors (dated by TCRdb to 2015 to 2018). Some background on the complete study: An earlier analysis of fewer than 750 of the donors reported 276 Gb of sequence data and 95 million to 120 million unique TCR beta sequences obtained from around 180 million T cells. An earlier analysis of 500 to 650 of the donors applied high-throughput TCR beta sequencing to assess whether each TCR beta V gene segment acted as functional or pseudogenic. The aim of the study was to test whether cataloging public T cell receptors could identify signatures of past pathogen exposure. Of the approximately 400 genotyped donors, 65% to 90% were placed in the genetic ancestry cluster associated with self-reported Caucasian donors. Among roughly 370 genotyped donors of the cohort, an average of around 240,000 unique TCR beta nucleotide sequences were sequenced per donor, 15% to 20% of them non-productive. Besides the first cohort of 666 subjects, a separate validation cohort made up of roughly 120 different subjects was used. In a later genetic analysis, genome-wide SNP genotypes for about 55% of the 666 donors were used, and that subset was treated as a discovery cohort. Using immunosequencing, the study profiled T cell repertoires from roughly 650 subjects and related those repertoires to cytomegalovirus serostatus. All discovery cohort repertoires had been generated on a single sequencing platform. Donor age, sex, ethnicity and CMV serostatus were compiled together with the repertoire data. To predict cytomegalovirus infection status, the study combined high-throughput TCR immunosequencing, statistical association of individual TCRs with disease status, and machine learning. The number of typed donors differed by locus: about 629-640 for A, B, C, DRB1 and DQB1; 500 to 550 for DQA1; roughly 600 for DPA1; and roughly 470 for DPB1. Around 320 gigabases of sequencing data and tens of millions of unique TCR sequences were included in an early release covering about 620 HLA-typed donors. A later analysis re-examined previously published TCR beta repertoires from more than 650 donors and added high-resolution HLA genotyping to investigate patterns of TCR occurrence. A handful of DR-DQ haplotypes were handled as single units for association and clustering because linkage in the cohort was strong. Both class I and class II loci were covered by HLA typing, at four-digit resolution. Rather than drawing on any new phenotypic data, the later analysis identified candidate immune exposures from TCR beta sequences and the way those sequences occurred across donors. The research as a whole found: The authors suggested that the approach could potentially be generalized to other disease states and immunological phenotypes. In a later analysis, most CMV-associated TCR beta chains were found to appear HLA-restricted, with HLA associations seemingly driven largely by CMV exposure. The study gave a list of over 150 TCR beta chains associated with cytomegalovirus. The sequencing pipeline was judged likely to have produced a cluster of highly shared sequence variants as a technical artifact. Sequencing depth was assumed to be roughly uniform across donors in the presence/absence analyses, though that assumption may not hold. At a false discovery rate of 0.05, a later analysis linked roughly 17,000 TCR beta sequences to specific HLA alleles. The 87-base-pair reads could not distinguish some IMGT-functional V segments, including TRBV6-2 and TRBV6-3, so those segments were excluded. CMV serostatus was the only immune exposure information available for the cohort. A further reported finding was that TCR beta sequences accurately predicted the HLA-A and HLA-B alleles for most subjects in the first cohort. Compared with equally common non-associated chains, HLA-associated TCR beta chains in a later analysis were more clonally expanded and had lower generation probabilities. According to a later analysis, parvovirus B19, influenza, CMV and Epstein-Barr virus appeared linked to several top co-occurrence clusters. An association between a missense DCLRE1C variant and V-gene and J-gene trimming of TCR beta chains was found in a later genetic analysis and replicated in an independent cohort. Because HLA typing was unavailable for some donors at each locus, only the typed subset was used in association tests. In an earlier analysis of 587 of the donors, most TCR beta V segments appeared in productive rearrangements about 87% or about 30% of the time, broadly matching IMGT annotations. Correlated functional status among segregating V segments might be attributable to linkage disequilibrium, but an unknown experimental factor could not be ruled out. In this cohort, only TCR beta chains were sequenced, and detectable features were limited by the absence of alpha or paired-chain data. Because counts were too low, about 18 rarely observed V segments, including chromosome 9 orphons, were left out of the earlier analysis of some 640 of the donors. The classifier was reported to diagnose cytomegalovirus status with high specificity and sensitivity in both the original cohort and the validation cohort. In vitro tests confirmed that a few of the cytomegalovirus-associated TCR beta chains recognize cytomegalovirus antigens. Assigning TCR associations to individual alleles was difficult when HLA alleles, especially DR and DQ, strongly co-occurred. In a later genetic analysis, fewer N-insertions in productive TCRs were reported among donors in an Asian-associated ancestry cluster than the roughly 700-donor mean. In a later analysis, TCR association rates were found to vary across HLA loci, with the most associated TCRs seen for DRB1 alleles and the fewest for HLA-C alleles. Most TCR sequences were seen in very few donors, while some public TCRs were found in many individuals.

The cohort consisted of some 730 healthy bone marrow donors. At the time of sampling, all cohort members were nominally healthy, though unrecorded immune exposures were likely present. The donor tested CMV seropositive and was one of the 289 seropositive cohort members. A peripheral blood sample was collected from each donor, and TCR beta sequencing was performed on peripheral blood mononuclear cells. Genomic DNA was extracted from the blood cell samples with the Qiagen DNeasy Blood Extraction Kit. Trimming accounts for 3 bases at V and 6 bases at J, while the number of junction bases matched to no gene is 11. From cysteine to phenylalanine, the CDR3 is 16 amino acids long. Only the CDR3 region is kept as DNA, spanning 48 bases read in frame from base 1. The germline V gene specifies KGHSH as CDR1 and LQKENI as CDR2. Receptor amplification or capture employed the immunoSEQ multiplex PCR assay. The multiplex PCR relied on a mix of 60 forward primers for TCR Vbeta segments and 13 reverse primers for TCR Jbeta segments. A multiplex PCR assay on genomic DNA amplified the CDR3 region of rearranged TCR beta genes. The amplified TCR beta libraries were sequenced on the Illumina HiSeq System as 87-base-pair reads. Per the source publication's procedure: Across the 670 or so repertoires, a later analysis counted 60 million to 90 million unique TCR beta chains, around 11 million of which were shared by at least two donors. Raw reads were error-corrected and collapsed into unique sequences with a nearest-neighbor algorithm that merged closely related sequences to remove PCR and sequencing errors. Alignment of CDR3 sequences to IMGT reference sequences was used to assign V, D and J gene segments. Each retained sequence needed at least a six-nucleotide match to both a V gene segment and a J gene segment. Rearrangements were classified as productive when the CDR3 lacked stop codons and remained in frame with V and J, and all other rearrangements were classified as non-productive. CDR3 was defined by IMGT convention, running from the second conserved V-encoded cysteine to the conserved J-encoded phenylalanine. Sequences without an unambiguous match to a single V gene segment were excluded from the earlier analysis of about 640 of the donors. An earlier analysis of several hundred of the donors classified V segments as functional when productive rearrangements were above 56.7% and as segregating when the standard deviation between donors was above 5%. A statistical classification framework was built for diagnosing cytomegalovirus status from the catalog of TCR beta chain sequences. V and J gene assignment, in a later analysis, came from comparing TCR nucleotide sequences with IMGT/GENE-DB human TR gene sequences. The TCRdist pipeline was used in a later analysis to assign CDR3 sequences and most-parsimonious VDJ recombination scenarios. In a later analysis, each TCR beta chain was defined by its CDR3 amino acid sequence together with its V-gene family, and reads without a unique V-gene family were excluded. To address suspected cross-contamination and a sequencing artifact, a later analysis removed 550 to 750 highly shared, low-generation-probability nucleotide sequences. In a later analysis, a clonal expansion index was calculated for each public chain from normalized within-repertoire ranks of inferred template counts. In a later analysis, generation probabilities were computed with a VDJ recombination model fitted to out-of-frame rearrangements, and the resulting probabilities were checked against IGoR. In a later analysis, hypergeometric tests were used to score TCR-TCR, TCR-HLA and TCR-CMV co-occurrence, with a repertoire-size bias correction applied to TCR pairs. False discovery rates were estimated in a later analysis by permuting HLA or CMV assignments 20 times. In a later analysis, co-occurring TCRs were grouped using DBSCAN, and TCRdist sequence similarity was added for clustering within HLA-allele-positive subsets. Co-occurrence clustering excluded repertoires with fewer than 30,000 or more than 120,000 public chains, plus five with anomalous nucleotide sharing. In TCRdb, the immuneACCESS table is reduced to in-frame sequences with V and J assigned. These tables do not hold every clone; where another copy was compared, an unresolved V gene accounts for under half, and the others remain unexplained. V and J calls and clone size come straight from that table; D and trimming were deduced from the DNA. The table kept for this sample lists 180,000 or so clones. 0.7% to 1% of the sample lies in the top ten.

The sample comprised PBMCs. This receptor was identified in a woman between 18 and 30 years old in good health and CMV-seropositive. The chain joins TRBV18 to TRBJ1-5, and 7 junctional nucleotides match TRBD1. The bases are TGTGCCAGCTCACCCTCGCAGGGGGGCTTAGGTCAGCCCCAGCATTTT. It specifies CASSPSQGGLGQPQHF. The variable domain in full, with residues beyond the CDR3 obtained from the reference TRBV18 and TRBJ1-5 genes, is NAGVMQNPRHLVRRRGQEARLRCSPMKGHSHVYWYRQLPEEGLKFMVYLQKENIIDESGMPKERFSAEFPKEGPSILRIQQVVRGDSAAYFCASSPSQGGLGQPQHFGDGTRLSIL.